The clone carrying this T cell receptor beta chain was picked up a small number of times. The antigen remains unidentified. One entry per CDR3 protein results from TCRdb running MiXCR on the RT-PCR reads. The table includes a few hundred thousand distinct CDR3 sequences, over 9% detected once. This entry belongs to a study of response to subunit inactivated influenza vaccine. Broader study findings: Authors suggested few new T cells are recruited by each seasonal influenza vaccination.

This clonotype was sampled from a man aged 45-60 years who received an inactivated influenza vaccine. Source: non-naive T cells sorted from PBMCs, taken around 15 days before vaccination.

CDR3: CSARVTGETQYF. The CDR3 DNA reads TGCAGTGCTAGGGTAACGGGGGAGACCCAGTACTTC. This chain connects TRBV20-1 to TRBJ2-5, with D possibly being TRBD2 (5 bases). Trimming left V 3 bases short and J 5 bases short, with 10 bases between. The CDR3 loop spans 12 amino acids. The germline CDR1 and CDR2 sequences are DFQATT and SNEGSKA (reference sequence).